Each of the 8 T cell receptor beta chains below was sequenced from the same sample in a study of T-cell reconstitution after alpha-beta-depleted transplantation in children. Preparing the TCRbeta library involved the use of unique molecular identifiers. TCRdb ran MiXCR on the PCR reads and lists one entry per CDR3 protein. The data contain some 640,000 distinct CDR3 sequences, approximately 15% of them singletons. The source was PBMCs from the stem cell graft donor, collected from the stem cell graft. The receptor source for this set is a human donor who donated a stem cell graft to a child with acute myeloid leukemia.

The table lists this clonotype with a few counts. CDR3 nucleotides: TGTGCCAGCAGTAGGGCCCACGGGGGCGCCGCAGATACGCAGTATTTT. Protein product: CASSRAHGGAADTQYF. The rearrangement links TRBV5-5 to TRBJ2-3; either TRBD1 or TRBD2 may supply D (6 bases each). Germline V gene data show CDR1 as SGHKS and CDR2 as YYEKEE (reference sequence). V was pared by 5 bases and J by 4 bases, with 20 bases between. The CDR3 runs to 16 residues.

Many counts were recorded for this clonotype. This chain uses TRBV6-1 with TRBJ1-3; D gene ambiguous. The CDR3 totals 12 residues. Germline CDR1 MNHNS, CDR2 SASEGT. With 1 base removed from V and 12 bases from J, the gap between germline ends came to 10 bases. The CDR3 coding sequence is TGTGCCAGCAGTGAAGTCGAAAGGAGCATATATTTT. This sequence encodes CASSEVERSIYF.

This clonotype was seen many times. The CDR3: CATSLRVGDPYEQYF. In nucleotides, the CDR3 is TGTGCCACCAGCCTCAGGGTAGGGGACCCCTACGAGCAGTACTTC. The rearrangement links TRBV15 to TRBJ2-7; D may correspond to TRBD1 or TRBD2 (5 bases each). The germline V and J ends were trimmed by 5 bases and 2 bases, with 16 bases remaining between them. CDR1 and CDR2 (germline): LNHNV, YYDKDF (reference sequence). The CDR3 extends over 15 amino acids. Using reference TRBV15 and TRBJ2-7 for the parts outside the CDR3, the full variable domain is DAMVIQNPRYQVTQFGKPVTLSCSQTLNHNVMYWYQQKSSQAPKLLFHYYDKDFNNEADTPDNFQSRRPNTSFCFLDIRSPGLGDTAMYLCATSLRVGDPYEQYFGPGTRLTVT.

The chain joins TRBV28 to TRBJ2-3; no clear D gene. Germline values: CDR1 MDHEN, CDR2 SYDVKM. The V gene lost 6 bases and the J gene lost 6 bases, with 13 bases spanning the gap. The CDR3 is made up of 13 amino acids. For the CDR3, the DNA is TGTGCCAGCAGCCTTCGGAGCCCCGATACGCAGTATTTT. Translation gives CASSLRSPDTQYF.

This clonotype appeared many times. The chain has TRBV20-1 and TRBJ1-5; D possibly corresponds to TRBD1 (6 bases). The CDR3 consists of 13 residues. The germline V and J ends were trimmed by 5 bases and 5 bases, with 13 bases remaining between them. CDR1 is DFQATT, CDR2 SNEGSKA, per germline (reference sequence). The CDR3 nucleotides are TGCAGTGCTGAGGGGGGGGTCGATCAGCCCCAGCATTTT. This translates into CSAEGGVDQPQHF.

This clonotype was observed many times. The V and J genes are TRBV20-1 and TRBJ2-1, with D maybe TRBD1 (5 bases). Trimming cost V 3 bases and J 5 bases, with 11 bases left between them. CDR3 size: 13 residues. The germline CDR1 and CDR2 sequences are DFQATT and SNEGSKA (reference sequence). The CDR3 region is CSARVTVNNEQFF. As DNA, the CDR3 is TGCAGTGCTAGGGTGACAGTTAACAATGAGCAGTTCTTC.

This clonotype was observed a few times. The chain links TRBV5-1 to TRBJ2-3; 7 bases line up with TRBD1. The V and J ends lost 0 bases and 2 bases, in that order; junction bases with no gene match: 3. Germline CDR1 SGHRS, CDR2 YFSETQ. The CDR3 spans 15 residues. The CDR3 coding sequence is TGCGCCAGCAGCTTGGTGGGACAGTACACAGATACGCAGTATTTT. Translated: CASSLVGQYTDTQYF.

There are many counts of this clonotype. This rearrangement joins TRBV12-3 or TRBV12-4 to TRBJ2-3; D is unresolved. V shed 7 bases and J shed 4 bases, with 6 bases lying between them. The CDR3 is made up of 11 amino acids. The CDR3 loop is CASTSSDTQYF. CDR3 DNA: TGTGCCAGCACCTCCTCAGATACGCAGTATTTT.